The clone carrying this T cell receptor beta chain has just one count. This sample is part of a study of technical replicates of blood from several donors. The assay was immunoSEQ multiplex PCR, and TCRdb's table has in-frame clones only and misses some. The sample carries approximately 99,000 clones, roughly 95% recorded once. The CDR3 runs 16 residues. CDR1 is SGHVS, CDR2 FQNEAQ, per germline. V lost 0 bases and J lost 4; bases outside the gene matches: 4. The sequence came from a human donor in good health. J is TRBJ2-3 and V is TRBV7-8; 10 nucleotides align to TRBD2. Sequencing input: T cells isolated from PBMCs. CDR3 coding DNA: TGTGCCAGCAGCTTAGCACTAGCGGGATATTCAGATACGCAGTATTTT. Its protein is CASSLALAGYSDTQYF.